The rows below give T cell receptor beta chains drawn from one sample of a study of technical replicates of blood from a few donors. The method was immunoSEQ multiplex PCR; TCRdb's version includes in-frame clones alone and lacks a portion of them. The table shows approximately 87,000 clones, with 75% to 95% occurring only once. The sample taken for sequencing was T cells isolated from PBMCs. The receptors derive from a human donor in good health. Some clones in this sample may be carry-over from other donors' samples. Each CDR3 is given with its conserved first and last residue. The D gene is left open where the match is weak. Clone size is given for some rows only: seen once, a few or many times, or a class if the clone is expanded.

D: -; size: -; J: TRBJ2-2; V: TRBV18; CDR3: CASSLGGTNTGELFF; DNA: TGTGCCAGCTCACTGGGCGGGACGAACACCGGGGAGCTGTTTTTT
D: TRBD1; size: once; J: TRBJ1-3; V: TRBV6-5; CDR3: CASSYSPGTGGNTIYF; DNA: TGTGCCAGCAGTTACTCCCCCGGGACAGGAGGAAACACCATATATTTT
D: TRBD2; size: -; J: TRBJ2-3; V: TRBV7-2; CDR3: CASSLGLRSGNTDTQYF; DNA: TGTGCCAGCAGCTTAGGTCTCCGTAGCGGGAATACAGATACGCAGTATTTT
D: TRBD1; size: -; J: TRBJ1-4; V: TRBV28; CDR3: CASKTGGSTNEKLFF; DNA: TGTGCCAGTAAAACAGGGGGCTCGACTAATGAAAAACTGTTTTTT
D: -; size: -; J: TRBJ2-5; V: TRBV4-1; CDR3: CASSQDYPGSETQYF; DNA: TGCGCCAGCAGCCAAGATTATCCGGGGTCAGAGACCCAGTACTTC
D: -; size: -; J: TRBJ1-2; V: TRBV7-9; CDR3: CASNFPGYTF; DNA: TGTGCCAGCAATTTCCCAGGCTACACCTTC
D: -; size: -; J: TRBJ2-1; V: TRBV5-1; CDR3: CASSLVTADYNEQFF; DNA: TGCGCCAGCAGCTTGGTTACAGCAGATTACAATGAGCAGTTCTTC
D: TRBD1; size: -; J: TRBJ2-4; V: TRBV14; CDR3: CASSQSGTGALSGNIQYF; DNA: TGTGCCAGCAGCCAATCCGGGACAGGGGCTTTGTCTGGAAACATTCAGTACTTC
D: -; size: few; J: TRBJ1-1; V: TRBV18; CDR3: CASSPPGVIWAFF; DNA: TGTGCCAGCTCACCACCGGGAGTCATCTGGGCTTTCTTT
D: -; size: -; J: TRBJ1-5; V: TRBV4-1; CDR3: CASSQEGGVGQPQHF; DNA: TGCGCCAGCAGCCAAGAAGGAGGGGTCGGACAGCCCCAGCATTTT
D: TRBD1; size: -; J: TRBJ1-5; V: TRBV7-8; CDR3: CASSSFGTANQPQHF; DNA: TGTGCCAGCAGCTCCTTCGGGACAGCCAATCAGCCCCAGCATTTT
D: TRBD1; size: few; J: TRBJ2-7; V: TRBV5-1; CDR3: CASSLGQAEQYF; DNA: TGCGCCAGCAGCCTGGGACAGGCCGAGCAGTACTTC
D: TRBD2; size: -; J: TRBJ2-3; V: TRBV4-1; CDR3: CASSQDLALGLAESDTQYF; DNA: TGCGCCAGCAGCCAAGATTTAGCTCTGGGACTAGCGGAATCAGATACGCAGTATTTT
D: -; size: once; J: TRBJ1-2; V: TRBV4-1; CDR3: CASSQIGAAADGYTF; DNA: TGCGCCAGCAGCCAAATAGGAGCGGCAGCGGATGGCTACACCTTC